A selection of T cell receptor beta chains follows, all from one sample in a study of blood T cells in healthy people across ages. Via MiXCR, TCRdb re-called the 5' RACE reads, giving one row per CDR3 protein. Among around 1,800,000 distinct CDR3 sequences listed, roughly 43% were seen once. Sequencing input: blood. These receptors all stem from a human donor in good health. Each CDR3 is given with its conserved first and last residue. The order of the fields is J gene, clone size, V gene, D gene, CDR3 DNA, CDR3 protein. A D gene is named only where the DNA matches it firmly. Not every row has a clone size; where given, it reads once, few, many or a size class.

TRBJ2-1 | few | TRBV29-1 | . | TGCAGCGGGGGACTGAGCAATGAGCAGTTCTTC | CSGGLSNEQFF
TRBJ1-4 | . | TRBV4-2 | . | TGTGCCAGCAGCCAAGATATCGGAAAGTTTAATGAAAAACTGTTTTTT | CASSQDIGKFNEKLFF
TRBJ2-3 | . | TRBV25-1 | . | TGTGCCAGCGCGCGAGGCGGGACCCCCACAGATACGCAGTATTTT | CASARGGTPTDTQYF
TRBJ2-7 | . | TRBV4-3 | . | TGCGCCAGCAGCCAAGTCTGGGGGACCCCTTTCGAGCAGTACTTC | CASSQVWGTPFEQYF
TRBJ1-2 | . | TRBV3-1 | TRBD1 | TGTGCCAGCAGACATGACAGGGGAATTGGCTACACCTTC | CASRHDRGIGYTF
TRBJ2-6 | many | TRBV20-1 | TRBD1 | TGCAGTGCTCCCGACAGGGTCTCCGGGGCCAACGTCCTGACTTTC | CSAPDRVSGANVLTF
TRBJ2-7 | . | TRBV29-1 | TRBD1 | TGCAGCGTTGAATTCGGGACAGGTAATTCTCGTTACGAGCAGTACTTC | CSVEFGTGNSRYEQYF
TRBJ1-2 | once | TRBV25-1 | . | TGTGCCAGCAGTGAGGCAGGGAAGTATGGCTACACCTTC | CASSEAGKYGYTF
TRBJ2-5 | few | TRBV20-1 | TRBD2 | TGCAGTGCTACCCGACTAGCGGGGGAAGAGACCCAGTACTTC | CSATRLAGEETQYF
TRBJ1-5 | few | TRBV6-2/TRBV6-3 | . | TGTGCCAGCAGTTGGGCCTCGAAACATCAGCCCCAGCATTTT | CASSWASKHQPQHF
TRBJ1-2 | . | TRBV20-1 | . | TGCAGTGCTAGTTTCGGCGGCACCTTC | CSASFGGTF
TRBJ1-2 | . | TRBV7-9 | TRBD1 | TGTGCCAGCAGCTTAGGGACCGGGACAGAATATGGCTACACCTTC | CASSLGTGTEYGYTF
TRBJ2-1 | few | TRBV5-5 | . | TGTGCCAGCAGCTTGGACCCCCTACCAACAATCAAAGGGTACAATGAGCAGTTCTTC | CASSLDPLPTIKGYNEQFF
TRBJ2-3 | many | TRBV7-2 | . | TGTGCCAGCAGCTTCGTACGGGATACGCAGTATTTT | CASSFVRDTQYF
TRBJ2-7 | . | TRBV15 | . | TGTGCCACCAGCAGAGATTTGGACAGCGGCGTCCACGAGCAGTACTTC | CATSRDLDSGVHEQYF
TRBJ2-7 | few | TRBV4-3 | . | TGCGCCAGCAGCCAAGATGACAGGCGGGTCTACGAGCAGTACTTC | CASSQDDRRVYEQYF
TRBJ2-3 | . | TRBV27 | . | TGTGCCAGCAGCCACTTCCCAGATACGCAGTATTTT | CASSHFPDTQYF
TRBJ2-7 | few | TRBV7-9 | . | TGTGCCAGCAGCTCCCCCGACCGGAGCTCCTACGAGCAGTACTTC | CASSSPDRSSYEQYF
TRBJ1-2 | . | TRBV7-9 | . | TGTGCCAGCAGCTTAGTAGGGGATTCTGGCTACACCTTC | CASSLVGDSGYTF
TRBJ2-1 | few | TRBV7-2 | TRBD2 | TGTGCCAGCGGCGGGCTGACGGGGGGAAGGGATGAGCAGTTCTTC | CASGGLTGGRDEQFF
TRBJ2-2 | . | TRBV4-3 | . | TGCGCCAGCAGCCAACAGGACAGACGGGCCGGGGAGCTGTTTTTT | CASSQQDRRAGELFF
TRBJ2-5 | . | TRBV29-1 | TRBD2 | TGCAGCGTTGACTTTGGACTAGCTCGAGAGACCCAGTACTTC | CSVDFGLARETQYF
TRBJ2-2 | few | TRBV6-5 | . | TGTGCCAGCGGTTCGACTTTGAACACCGGGGAGCTGTTTTTT | CASGSTLNTGELFF
TRBJ2-7 | . | TRBV11-3 | . | TGTGCCAGCAGCAAAAGAGTCCAGGCCTACGAGCAGTACTTC | CASSKRVQAYEQYF
TRBJ2-1 | . | TRBV20-1 | . | TGCAGTGTAGAAGAGTGGAGGACAGATTACAATGAGCAGTTCTTC | CSVEEWRTDYNEQFF
TRBJ2-1 | . | TRBV11-1 | TRBD2 | TGTGCCAGCAGCTCCTTATTAGCGGGGGCCCGCAGCTCCTACAATGAGCAGTTCTTC | CASSSLLAGARSSYNEQFF
TRBJ2-1 | many | TRBV7-9 | . | TGTGCCAGCAGCTTCCGGGGGAGTTCCTACAATGAGCAGTTCTTC | CASSFRGSSYNEQFF
TRBJ2-3 | many | TRBV20-1 | . | TGCAGTGCTAGAGATATCGTGGATACGCAGTATTTT | CSARDIVDTQYF
TRBJ1-2 | few | TRBV28 | TRBD1 | TGTGCCAGCAGTTTCCGGACAGGGTCCGATGGCTACACCTTC | CASSFRTGSDGYTF
TRBJ1-6 | . | TRBV9 | . | TGTGCCAGCAGCGCCAGGGGTAGCTCCTATAATTCACCCCTCCACTTT | CASSARGSSYNSPLHF
TRBJ2-1 | few | TRBV4-2 | . | TGTGCCAGCAGCCAAGGGGGACTGGAGGTTGAGGATGAGCAGTTCTTC | CASSQGGLEVEDEQFF
TRBJ2-3 | . | TRBV9 | TRBD2 | TGTGCCAGCAGCGGACTAGCGGGGGCAGATACGCAGTATTTT | CASSGLAGADTQYF
TRBJ2-3 | few | TRBV6-6 | . | TGTGCCAGCAGTTACGGAGTCAGCCTTGAGGCAGATACGCAGTATTTT | CASSYGVSLEADTQYF
TRBJ2-7 | . | TRBV2 | . | TGTGCCAGCAGTGAATCTGCCCGGGGAGCCGAGCAGTACTTC | CASSESARGAEQYF
TRBJ1-4 | many | TRBV27 | TRBD1 | TGTGCCAGCAGTTTACAGGGGGCAAGTGAAAAACTGTTTTTT | CASSLQGASEKLFF
TRBJ2-3 | . | TRBV7-9 | . | TGTGCCAGCACCCCTTATAGGGGAGATGGCACAGATACGCAGTATTTT | CASTPYRGDGTDTQYF
TRBJ1-2 | few | TRBV12-3/TRBV12-4 | TRBD1 | TGTGCCAGCGGCCCAATGGGACAGGGGGTAAATGGCCACACCTTC | CASGPMGQGVNGHTF
TRBJ1-4 | few | TRBV5-1 | . | TGCGCCAGCAGCTTAGGGGCGTCTAATGAAAAACTGTTTTTT | CASSLGASNEKLFF
TRBJ2-5 | few | TRBV29-1 | . | TGCAGCGTTGGACACAAACTACGAGAGACCCAGTACTTC | CSVGHKLRETQYF
TRBJ2-3 | . | TRBV24-1 | . | TGTGCCACCAGTGACCGACGAGAAGTTGGGGCAGATACGCAGTATTTT | CATSDRREVGADTQYF
TRBJ2-7 | . | TRBV5-5 | . | TGTGCCAGCAGCTTACAGCGGATAAACGAGCAGTACTTC | CASSLQRINEQYF
TRBJ2-3 | . | TRBV12-3/TRBV12-4 | TRBD1 | TGTGCCAGCAGTAGGTTGAGGGGGCTGGTAGATACGCAGTATTTT | CASSRLRGLVDTQYF
TRBJ2-6 | few | TRBV10-3 | . | TGTGCCATCAGTGAGTCGAAGTTCGGGGGCCTCCGCTCTGGGGCCAACGTCCTGACTTTC | CAISESKFGGLRSGANVLTF
TRBJ2-3 | . | TRBV5-1 | TRBD2 | TGCGCCAGCAGCGTAGGGACTAGCGCGGGGTTCACAGATACGCAGTATTTT | CASSVGTSAGFTDTQYF
TRBJ2-3 | many | TRBV29-1 | . | TGCAGCGTTGAGGGGAACCCTAGCACAGATACGCAGTATTTT | CSVEGNPSTDTQYF
TRBJ1-1 | few | TRBV28 | . | TGTGCCAGCAGTTTAGCCCAATCTAACACTGAAGCTTTCTTT | CASSLAQSNTEAFF
TRBJ2-2 | few | TRBV7-2 | . | TGTGCCAGCAGCTTACACAGCTACACCGGGGAGCTGTTTTTT | CASSLHSYTGELFF
TRBJ2-7 | . | TRBV7-9 | . | TGTGCCAGCAGCTTATGGGACGCTAACTCCTACGAGCAGTACTTC | CASSLWDANSYEQYF
TRBJ2-2 | few | TRBV18 | . | TGTGCCAGCTCACGGGGGACGAACACCGGGGAGCTGTTTTTT | CASSRGTNTGELFF
TRBJ2-1 | . | TRBV12-3/TRBV12-4 | . | TGTGCCAGCAGTTCCTACTTCAATGAGCAGTTCTTC | CASSSYFNEQFF